The 16 T cell receptor beta chains in this list originate from one sample, sequenced in a study of identical twins. TCRdb processed the 5' RACE reads anew with MiXCR; each CDR3 protein has one entry. The repertoire holds about 220,000 distinct CDR3 sequences, with 6% to 8.5% as singletons. These records were also assigned to another study, of yellow fever vaccine responses in identical twins.

Source material: CD8+ T cells sorted from blood. The source of these receptors is a woman aged 18-30 years in good health.

This clonotype has more than one count but fewer than ten. The V and J genes are TRBV7-9 and TRBJ2-1; tentative D call: TRBD2 (6 bases). The V end lost 5 bases, the J end lost 1 base, and 15 bases lay between the germline ends. The CDR3 covers 16 residues. Germline CDR1 and CDR2: SEHNR and FQNEAQ (reference sequence). The CDR3 sequence is CASSPGGGGSYNEQFF. The CDR3 coding sequence is TGTGCCAGCAGCCCTGGTGGGGGAGGTTCCTACAATGAGCAGTTCTTC.

This clonotype was found a few times. The DNA for the CDR3 is TGTGCCAGCAGTTACGGTCTCACCTCGCTCGAGCAGTACTTC. This gives the protein CASSYGLTSLEQYF. V and J are TRBV6-5 and TRBJ2-7, with D uncertain. V gave up 2 bases and J gave up 6 bases, with 14 bases separating them. Germline V gives CDR1 MNHEY, CDR2 SVGAGI. The CDR3 has 14 residues.

This clonotype appeared a few times. The CDR3 bases are TGTGCCAGCAACTGGGGGGTTGCCGGGGAGCTGTTTTTT. Translation: CASNWGVAGELFF. The genes are TRBV7-8 and TRBJ2-2, with D tentatively TRBD2 (6 bases). Per the germline V gene, CDR1 is SGHVS and CDR2 is FQNEAQ. The CDR3 is 13 residues long. Trimming removed 7 bases from V and 6 bases from J, with 12 bases in between.

The table lists this clonotype with a few counts. The rearrangement joins TRBV24-1 to TRBJ2-6, with no clear D. Germline V CDR1 and CDR2: KGHDR, SFDVKD. V was clipped by 3 bases and J by 9 bases, with 8 bases between them. This CDR3 has 13 residues. Here the CDR3 reads CATSDPWSNVLTF. The CDR3 DNA follows: TGTGCCACCAGTGATCCCTGGAGCAACGTCCTGACTTTC.

The rearrangement uses TRBV19 and TRBJ2-1, with D unclear. The V and J ends lost 7 bases and 6 bases respectively, with 10 bases between them. CDR3 length: 12 amino acids. Germline V gene data show CDR1 as LNHDA and CDR2 as SQIVND (reference sequence). Written as DNA, the CDR3 is TGTGCCAGTACGACCGCCGGCAATGAGCAGTTCTTC. As protein: CASTTAGNEQFF.

The gene calls are TRBV14 and TRBJ2-7; D is ambiguous. Germline CDR1 SGHDN, CDR2 FVKESK. V lost 1 base to trimming and J lost 0 bases, with 10 bases between them. The length of the CDR3 is 15 residues. CDR3 bases: TGTGCCAGCAGCCAAGTATCTCACAACTCCTACGAGCAGTACTTC. It codes for CASSQVSHNSYEQYF.

This clonotype was detected only a few times. The V gene is TRBV12-3 or TRBV12-4, the J gene TRBJ2-1; weak D call: TRBD2 (5 bases). Deletions cut 6 bases from V and 5 bases from J, with 11 bases between. This CDR3 is 13 amino acids long. Written as DNA, the CDR3 is TGTGCCAGCAGGGCCGGGATCAACAATGAGCAGTTCTTC. Its translation is CASRAGINNEQFF.

This clonotype was seen ten or more times. The rearrangement joins TRBV12-3 or TRBV12-4 to TRBJ2-1, with 8 bases matching TRBD2. The CDR3 spans 17 residues. V lost 6 bases to trimming and J lost 0 bases; unmatched junction nucleotides: 10. The CDR3 here is CASRAPFSGVSYNEQFF. The CDR3 DNA reads TGTGCCAGCAGGGCCCCTTTTAGCGGGGTCTCCTACAATGAGCAGTTCTTC.

In the case of this clonotype: A much bigger clone sits one base away, suggesting this may be a read error. The V gene is TRBV3-1, the J gene TRBJ2-5; 10 nucleotides line up with TRBD1. This CDR3 region has 15 residues. Germline V CDR1 and CDR2: LGHDT, YNNKEL (reference sequence). CDR3 in DNA: TGTGCCACCAGCCAAGGGACAGGGGTTTCTGAGACCCAGTACTTC. It yields the protein CATSQGTGVSETQYF.

This clonotype was counted only a few times. In nucleotides, the CDR3 is TGCAGTGCTAGAGCCGTGGGGCAACAGGGGTTCACTGAAGCTTTCTTT. It yields the protein CSARAVGQQGFTEAFF. The chain combines TRBV20-1 with TRBJ1-1; TRBD1 agrees at 7 bases. With V trimmed by 1 base and J by 4 bases, 12 bases remained unmatched. Looked up from germline, CDR1 is DFQATT and CDR2 is SNEGSKA (reference sequence). The CDR3 length is 16 residues.

This clonotype appeared many times. J is TRBJ2-1 and V is TRBV7-9, with TRBD2 as a possible D gene (6 bases). The CDR3 consists of 15 residues. V was clipped by 1 base and J by 8 bases, with 15 bases between them. Looked up from germline, CDR1 is SEHNR and CDR2 is FQNEAQ (reference sequence). The CDR3 is CASSLVSWEVDEQFF. The CDR3 DNA reads as TGTGCCAGCAGCTTAGTATCCTGGGAGGTCGATGAGCAGTTCTTC.

This clonotype was picked up a small number of times. This chain uses TRBV5-1 with TRBJ2-7, with 8 bases fitting TRBD1. The germline CDR1 and CDR2 sequences are SGHRS and YFSETQ. The CDR3 is made up of 13 amino acids. The trim removed 4 bases at V and 4 bases at J, leaving 4 bases unmatched. The CDR3 DNA reads TGCGCCAGCAGCGACAGGGGAGATTACGAGCAGTACTTC. It is translated as CASSDRGDYEQYF.

Only a few counts were recorded for this clonotype. This chain links TRBV20-1 with TRBJ2-1; 8 positions match TRBD1. CDR3 length: 15 residues. CDR1 DFQATT and CDR2 SNEGSKA come from the germline V gene (reference sequence). V dropped 6 bases and J dropped 8; count of bases not matched to a gene: 15. DNA for the CDR3: TGCAGTGCCGACGTAGGCAGGGGGCGCAGGGATGAGCAGTTCTTC. It encodes CSADVGRGRRDEQFF.

This clonotype was recorded at least ten times. The chain employs TRBV7-8 and TRBJ2-2; 8 bases match TRBD1. Germline CDR1 SGHVS, CDR2 FQNEAQ. After removal of 5 bases from V and 4 bases from J, the junction contained 9 bases not matched to a gene. The CDR3 sequence is 16 residues long. The CDR3 DNA sequence: TGTGCCAGCAGCACTGGACAGGGCGGAGGCACCGGGGAGCTGTTTTTT. Amino acid sequence: CASSTGQGGGTGELFF.

This clonotype was counted ten times or more. The J gene is TRBJ2-1, the V gene TRBV28; perhaps D is TRBD1 or TRBD2 (5 bases each). This CDR3 contains 15 residues. Germline V CDR1 and CDR2: MDHEN, SYDVKM. The V end was cut by 10 bases, the J end by 0 bases, with 16 bases between. CDR3 sequence reads: CATDGDGSSYNEQFF. For the CDR3, the DNA is TGTGCCACGGACGGGGACGGTAGCTCCTACAATGAGCAGTTCTTC.

The sample holds a few counts of this clonotype. This chain connects TRBV28 to TRBJ1-5; D gene ambiguous. V was cut by 8 bases and J by 2 bases, with 16 bases left in between. Germline assignment: CDR1 MDHEN and CDR2 SYDVKM. The CDR3 runs 15 residues. DNA for the CDR3: TGTGCCAGCCGCGTGAAGGGTATGCGCAATCAGCCCCAGCATTTT. Translating it yields CASRVKGMRNQPQHF.